A single T cell receptor beta chain is shown here with its context. Here immunoSEQ multiplex PCR was the method, and the copy in TCRdb shows in-frame clones only, minus some. The data contain approximately 110,000 clones, roughly nine tenths of them singletons. The data stem from a study of control samples from healthy donors and cancer patients. V was pared by 1 base and J by 14 bases, with 16 bases of the junction left unmatched. The CDR3 is 16 amino acids. Germline assignment: CDR1 SGHDN and CDR2 FVKESK. The V gene is TRBV14, the J gene TRBJ2-1; 8 nucleotides agree with TRBD2. The sample consisted of blood. This clonotype was obtained from a woman between 18 and 30 years old in good health. The CDR3 here is CASSQVPLLLAEGEFF. The CDR3 DNA reads as TGTGCCAGCAGCCAAGTTCCCCTACTACTAGCGGAGGGGGAGTTCTTC.